These 27 T cell receptor beta chains share one sample of origin, sequenced in a study of T cell repertoires in cytomegalovirus infection. TCRdb reprocessed the reads via MiXCR and lists one record per CDR3 protein. The profile shows roughly 180,000 distinct CDR3 sequences, roughly a fifth of them singletons. Their cognate antigens are unknown. Here the sequenced sample was CD8+ T cells from cultured PBMCs, taken from culture after CMV antigen stimulation. The source of these receptors is a human donor in good health (CMV status not recorded). Some clones in this sample may be carry-over from other donors' samples.

V usage is TRBV6-5 and J usage is TRBJ2-7; tentatively, D is TRBD1 (6 bases). Germline CDR1 is MNHEY and CDR2 is SVGAGI. The CDR3 has 13 residues. Trimming left V 0 bases short and J 6 bases short, with 9 bases between. CDR3 residues: CASSYSLGAEQYF. The CDR3 DNA follows: TGTGCCAGCAGTTACTCGTTGGGGGCCGAGCAGTACTTC.

This chain connects TRBV7-2 to TRBJ1-5; no clear D. Germline V gene data show CDR1 as SGHTA and CDR2 as FQGNSA. The CDR3 runs to 16 residues. V lost 1 base to trimming and J lost 1 base, with 11 bases between them. The CDR3 loop is CASSLELQASNQPQHF. In nucleotides, the CDR3 is TGTGCCAGCAGCTTAGAGCTGCAGGCGAGCAATCAGCCCCAGCATTTT.

The chain recombines TRBV6-5 with TRBJ1-6, with 7 bases that match TRBD1. Germline CDR1 MNHEY, CDR2 SVGAGI. The CDR3 is 15 amino acids. The ends lost 5 bases at V and 7 bases at J; junction bases unmatched: 8. In DNA, the CDR3 is TGTGCCAGCAGTCAAAGGGACAGTCAAAATTCACCCCTCCACTTT. Its translation: CASSQRDSQNSPLHF.

The genes are TRBV11-2 and TRBJ2-3; 8 bases are a match to TRBD2. Germline V gene data show CDR1 as SGHAT and CDR2 as FQNNGV. Trimming took 5 bases from V and 5 from J; bases not matched to a gene: 9. The CDR3 sequence is 15 residues long. The CDR3 coding sequence is TGTGCCAGCAGCCCAAGCCCGGGGGGGGGAGATACGCAGTATTTT. This encodes CASSPSPGGGDTQYF.

The chain uses TRBV7-9 and TRBJ2-2, with 8 bases identical to TRBD1. The length of the CDR3 is 14 residues. The V gene end was trimmed by 11 bases and the J gene end by 3 bases; junction bases not matched to a gene: 8. CDR1 and CDR2 from the germline V gene are SEHNR and FQNEAQ (reference sequence). CDR3 coding DNA: TGTGCCGGAAAGGACAGGGCCTACACCGGGGAGCTGTTTTTT. It encodes CAGKDRAYTGELFF.

This chain joins TRBV4-2 and TRBJ2-5; 11 positions agree with TRBD2. The V and J ends lost 0 bases and 3 bases, in that order; junction bases with no gene match: 9. The CDR3 loop spans 18 amino acids. Germline V gene lookup returns CDR1 LGHNA and CDR2 YNFKEQ. CDR3 region: CASSQESPSGGPEETQYF. As DNA, the CDR3 is TGTGCCAGCAGCCAAGAATCGCCTAGCGGGGGGCCAGAAGAGACCCAGTACTTC.

The V call is TRBV7-2, the J call TRBJ2-3; TRBD2 matches 12 bases. Germline V gene data show CDR1 as SGHTA and CDR2 as FQGNSA. Trimming took 0 bases from V and 5 from J; bases not matched to a gene: 6. The CDR3 is 17 residues long. CDR3 amino acids: CASSLAASGGAKDTQYF. The DNA for the CDR3 is TGTGCCAGCAGCTTAGCGGCTAGCGGGGGGGCCAAAGATACGCAGTATTTT. The full variable domain, rest sourced from reference TRBV7-2 and TRBJ2-3, is GAGVSQSPSNKVTEKGKDVELRCDPISGHTALYWYRQSLGQGLEFLIYFQGNSAPDKSGLPSDRFSAERTGGSVSTLTIQRTQQEDSAVYLCASSLAASGGAKDTQYFGPGTRLTVL.

The rearrangement joins TRBV15 to TRBJ2-1, with 7 bases that match TRBD1. The CDR3 spans 15 residues. Germline V gene data show CDR1 as LNHNV and CDR2 as YYDKDF (reference sequence). Trimming took 2 bases from V and 7 from J; bases not matched to a gene: 8. CDR3 protein: CATSRRQGKINEQFF. The CDR3 DNA follows: TGTGCCACCAGCAGAAGACAGGGAAAAATTAATGAGCAGTTCTTC.

In this sample, this clonotype turned up a few times. The J gene is TRBJ1-2, the V gene TRBV7-2, with D possibly TRBD1 on 5 matching bases. This CDR3 comprises 12 residues. V lost 5 bases and J 8 bases, leaving 12 bases between the germline ends. Germline-derived CDR1 and CDR2 are SGHTA and FQGNSA. The CDR3 here is CASSPGGLGYTF. CDR3 in DNA: TGTGCCAGCAGCCCGGGGGGGTTGGGCTACACCTTC.

The sample holds a few counts of this clonotype. The chain recombines TRBV12-3 or TRBV12-4 with TRBJ2-5, with TRBD2 identical over 10 bases. CDR3 length: 16 residues. J gave up 4 bases and V 7 bases, and 12 bases lay outside the gene matches. The CDR3 protein is CASKGLAGDNRETQYF. The CDR3 DNA reads as TGTGCCAGCAAGGGGCTAGCGGGGGACAATCGAGAGACCCAGTACTTC.

This clonotype was seen more than once but under ten times. The V call is TRBV4-3, the J call TRBJ1-2; D possibly corresponds to TRBD1 (5 bases). The germline V gene encodes CDR1 LGHNA and CDR2 YSLEER. This CDR3 contains 11 residues. With 6 bases removed from V and 4 bases from J, the gap between germline ends came to 6 bases. In DNA, the CDR3 is TGCGCCAGCAGGGGGCCCTATGGCTACACCTTC. As protein: CASRGPYGYTF.

The J gene is TRBJ2-1, the V gene TRBV7-8; TRBD2 matches at 7 bases. The CDR3 runs to 15 residues. Germline trimming cut 3 bases from V and 2 bases from J; bases unmatched to any gene: 4. The germline gives CDR1 SGHVS, CDR2 FQNEAQ. Here the CDR3 reads CASSFLSGAYNEQFF. The CDR3 bases are TGTGCCAGCAGCTTCCTGAGCGGGGCCTACAATGAGCAGTTCTTC.

This clonotype was counted only a few times. One junction end does not reproduce the germline sequence, and a read error may be involved. The V call is TRBV7-2, the J call TRBJ2-2; D possibly corresponds to TRBD2 (6 bases). Germline values: CDR1 SGHTA, CDR2 FQGNSA. The CDR3 runs to 12 residues. The CDR3 protein is CASSPTTGGLFF. The DNA of the CDR3 is TGTGCCAGCAGTCCAACCACCGGGGGGCTGTTTTTT.

This chain links TRBV27 with TRBJ2-2; the match to TRBD2 covers 11 bases. The CDR3 is 15 residues long. The trim removed 2 bases at V and 7 bases at J, leaving 3 bases unmatched. Germline-derived CDR1 and CDR2 are MNHEY and SMNVEV (reference sequence). DNA of the CDR3: TGTGCCAGCAGTTTACGACTAGCGGGGAGCGGGGAGCTGTTTTTT. Its translation is CASSLRLAGSGELFF.

V and J are TRBV20-1 and TRBJ2-7, with 7 bases that match TRBD1. CDR1 and CDR2 from the germline V gene are DFQATT and SNEGSKA (reference sequence). With 5 bases clipped from V and 2 bases from J, the junction kept 6 bases outside the gene matches. The CDR3 loop spans 13 amino acids. CDR3 sequence reads: CSAPRQGPYEQYF. The CDR3, as DNA: TGCAGTGCTCCCCGACAGGGACCCTACGAGCAGTACTTC.

On this clonotype: A read error may be the cause here, since a much bigger clone is one base away. V usage is TRBV11-2 and J usage is TRBJ2-6; a weak D match, TRBD2 (7 bases). The germline V gene encodes CDR1 SGHAT and CDR2 FQNNGV. This CDR3 contains 19 residues. The DNA for the CDR3 is TGTGCCAGCAGCTTAGGTTTTGCGGGGGCCCTCTCTGGGGCCAACGGCCTGACTTTC. Protein product: CASSLGFAGALSGANGLTF.

CDR3 nucleotide sequence: TGTGCCAGCAGTTTATCGGGGGTAGTGGATACGCAGTATTTT. It yields the protein CASSLSGVVDTQYF. The V and J genes are TRBV27 and TRBJ2-3; D is possibly TRBD1 or TRBD2 (5 bases each). CDR1 is MNHEY, CDR2 SMNVEV, per germline (reference sequence). This CDR3 contains 14 residues. Trimming took off 0 bases at V and 6 bases at J, with 10 bases between the two ends.

The rearrangement links TRBV20-1 to TRBJ2-1; a possible D gene is TRBD2 (5 bases). This CDR3 comprises 10 residues. V was pared by 1 base and J by 11 bases, with 6 bases between. Germline lookup yields CDR1 DFQATT and CDR2 SNEGSKA (reference sequence). CDR3 sequence (DNA): TGCAGTGCTAGAGGGACTCAGCAGTTCTTC. It translates to CSARGTQQFF.

Of note for this clonotype: A read error may produce the germline difference seen at one junction end. J is TRBJ2-1 and V is TRBV4-2; 11 nucleotides align to TRBD1. Germline assignment: CDR1 LGHNA and CDR2 YNFKEQ. The CDR3 runs to 18 residues. Here the CDR3 DNA reads TGTGCCAGCAGTCAAGGGACCGGGACAGGGGGTACCTACAATGAGCAGTTCTTC. Translating gives CASSQGTGTGGTYNEQFF.

CDR3 in amino acids: CASSQDRVGAFF. CDR3 nucleotide sequence: TGTGCCAGCAGCCAGGACAGGGTAGGAGCTTTCTTT. The rearrangement uses TRBV7-2 and TRBJ1-1, with 8 bases lining up with TRBD1. Germline assignment: CDR1 SGHTA and CDR2 FQGNSA. With 5 bases clipped from V and 10 bases from J, the junction kept 6 bases outside the gene matches. The CDR3 length is 12 residues.

J is TRBJ1-4 and V is TRBV6-6, with D uncertain. Germline V gene lookup returns CDR1 MNHNY and CDR2 SVGAGI (reference sequence). This CDR3 is built from 13 residues. V lost 4 bases, J lost 3 bases, and 6 bases lay in between. The chain's CDR3 is CASSLRANEKLFF. The CDR3 nucleotides read TGTGCCAGCAGTTTACGAGCTAATGAAAAACTGTTTTTT.

The rearrangement uses TRBV7-8 and TRBJ2-7; D is uncertain. V was pared by 5 bases and J by 7 bases, with 18 bases between. The CDR3 length is 14 residues. Germline CDR1 SGHVS, CDR2 FQNEAQ. DNA for the CDR3: TGTGCCAGCAGCCTTGTGGGCCTCCCGGAGGAGCAGTACTTC. It translates to CASSLVGLPEEQYF.

The table lists this clonotype with a few counts. The V gene is TRBV12-3 or TRBV12-4, the J gene TRBJ2-1; D gene uncertain. The V and J ends lost 3 bases and 2 bases respectively, with 8 bases between them. This CDR3 comprises 14 residues. CDR3 amino acids: CASSFTSPYNEQFF. The CDR3 bases are TGTGCCAGCAGTTTTACCTCGCCCTACAATGAGCAGTTCTTC.

The CDR3 bases are TGCGCCAGCAGCCAAACCGCGGTGCTGAGTAATGAAAAACTGTTTTTT. It yields the protein CASSQTAVLSNEKLFF. The V call is TRBV4-3, the J call TRBJ1-4, with no clear D. CDR1 is LGHNA and CDR2 is YSLEER in the germline V gene. Trimming took 2 bases from V and 4 from J, leaving 14 bases between them. This CDR3 is 16 amino acids long.

This clonotype occurred a few times. This chain joins TRBV20-1 and TRBJ1-1, with unresolved D. The ends were cut back, 6 bases at V and 0 bases at J, with 11 bases in the middle. The CDR3 spans 13 residues. Germline CDR1 DFQATT, CDR2 SNEGSKA (reference sequence). The CDR3 loop is CSAFRTVNTEAFF. DNA of the CDR3: TGCAGTGCCTTTAGGACGGTGAACACTGAAGCTTTCTTT.

The sample holds many counts of this clonotype. The chain has TRBV6-2 or TRBV6-3 and TRBJ1-1; D is undetermined. Trimming shortened V by 7 bases and J by 5 bases, and 23 bases separated the two germline ends. Germline V lookup: CDR1 MNHEY, CDR2 SVGEGT. This CDR3 is built from 16 residues. The CDR3 nucleotides read TGTGCCAGCACCCCCACATGGCCCCCGACGAGGACTGAAGCTTTCTTT. This gives the protein CASTPTWPPTRTEAFF.

V gene TRBV7-8 combines with J gene TRBJ1-2; TRBD1 is a possible D gene (6 bases). The V end lost 8 bases, the J end lost 4 bases, and 20 bases lay between the germline ends. Per germline, CDR1 SGHVS and CDR2 FQNEAQ. This CDR3 is 15 amino acids long. The CDR3: CASDPGGRGRYGYTF. DNA of the CDR3: TGTGCCAGCGACCCGGGAGGCAGGGGACGCTATGGCTACACCTTC.